This record covers a single T cell receptor (beta chain). The CDR3 has 12 amino acids. The V segment lost 8 bases and the J segment 3 bases; nucleotides outside the gene matches: 3. Primed by a sample-barcoded 5' primer and a J-beta primer mix, a second PCR proceeded for roughly 7 to 11 cycles. TCRdb re-called the 5' RACE reads with MiXCR, one entry per CDR3 protein. The profile shows some 930,000 distinct CDR3 sequences, under 35% of them singletons. These data come from a study of blood T cells in healthy people across ages. This sample was also put to use in a study of T cells of mothers and their children. According to that study: There were over 8.5 million TCR beta CDR3 reads from each mother and approximately 3 million from each child.

The receptor's source is a middle-aged woman in good health. The sequenced sample consisted of blood. The rearrangement links TRBV12-3 or TRBV12-4 to TRBJ2-5; 7 positions agree with TRBD1. In DNA form, the CDR3 reads TGTGCCAGCGAGGGGGCGGAAGAGACCCAGTACTTC. This translates into CASEGAEETQYF.